This T cell receptor beta chain appears in the sequencing data of a study of CD4+ T cells in melanoma. General study results and limits: CD8+ T cell, macrophage and B cell function reportedly correlated with neoantigen-specific CD4+ T cells.

Using immunoSEQ multiplex PCR, the repertoire was profiled, and TCRdb retains in-frame clones only, with some absent. The sample has approximately 20,000 clones, almost 85% seen once. As to this clone: Its antigen is unidentified.

V was pared by 4 bases and J by 4 bases, with 5 bases between. Germline V gene data show CDR1 as LNHDA and CDR2 as SQIVND (reference sequence). The CDR3 sequence is 11 residues long. Source material: cells from a culture (not recorded whether cultured in vitro). The clonotype comes from a human donor with melanoma. The chain has TRBV19 and TRBJ2-7; D gene ambiguous. The CDR3 is CASSNLYEQYF. CDR3 nucleotide sequence: TGTGCCAGTAGTAACTTATACGAGCAGTACTTC. Drawing the rest from reference TRBV19 and TRBJ2-7, the complete variable domain is DGGITQSPKYLFRKEGQNVTLSCEQNLNHDAMYWYRQDPGQGLRLIYYSQIVNDFQKGDIAEGYSVSREKKESFPLTVTSAQKNPTAFYLCASSNLYEQYFGPGTRLTVT.